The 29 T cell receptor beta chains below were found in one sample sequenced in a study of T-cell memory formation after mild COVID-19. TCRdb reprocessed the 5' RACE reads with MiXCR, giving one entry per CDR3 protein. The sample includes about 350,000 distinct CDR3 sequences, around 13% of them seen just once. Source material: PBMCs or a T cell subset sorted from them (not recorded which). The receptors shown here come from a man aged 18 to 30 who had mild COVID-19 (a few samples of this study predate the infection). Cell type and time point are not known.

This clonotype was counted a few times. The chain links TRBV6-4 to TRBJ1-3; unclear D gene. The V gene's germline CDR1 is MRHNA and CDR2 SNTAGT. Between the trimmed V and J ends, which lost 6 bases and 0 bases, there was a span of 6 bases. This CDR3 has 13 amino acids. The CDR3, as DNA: TGTGCCAGCAGGACGATCTCTGGAAACACCATATATTTT. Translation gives CASRTISGNTIYF.

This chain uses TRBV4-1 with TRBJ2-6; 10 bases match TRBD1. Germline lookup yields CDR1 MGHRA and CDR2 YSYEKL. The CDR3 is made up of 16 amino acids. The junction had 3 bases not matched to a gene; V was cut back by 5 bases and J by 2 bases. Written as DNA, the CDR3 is TGCGCCAGCAGCAAAGGACAGGGGGCTGGGGCCAACGTCCTGACTTTC. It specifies CASSKGQGAGANVLTF.

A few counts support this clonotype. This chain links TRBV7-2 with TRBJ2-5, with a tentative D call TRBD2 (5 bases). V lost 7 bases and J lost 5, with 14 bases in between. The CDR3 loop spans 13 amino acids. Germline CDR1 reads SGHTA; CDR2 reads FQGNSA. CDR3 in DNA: TGTGCCAGCAAAACTAGTCAACAGGAGACCCAGTACTTC. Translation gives CASKTSQQETQYF.

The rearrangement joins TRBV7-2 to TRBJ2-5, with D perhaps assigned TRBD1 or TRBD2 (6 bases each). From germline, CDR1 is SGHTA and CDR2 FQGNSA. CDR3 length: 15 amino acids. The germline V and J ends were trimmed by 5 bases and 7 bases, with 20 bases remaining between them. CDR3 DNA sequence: TGTGCCAGCAGCATAGGACGGGGGCGTTTCGGGACCCAGTACTTC. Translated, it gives CASSIGRGRFGTQYF.

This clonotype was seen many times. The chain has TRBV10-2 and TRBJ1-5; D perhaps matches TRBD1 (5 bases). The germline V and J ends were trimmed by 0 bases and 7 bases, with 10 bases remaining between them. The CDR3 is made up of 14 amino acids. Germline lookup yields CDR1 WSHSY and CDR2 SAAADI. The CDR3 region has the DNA TGCGCCAGCAGTGAGTCGTGGGGGTCCCAGCCCCAGCATTTT. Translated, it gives CASSESWGSQPQHF.

CDR3 sequence reads: CASSLWAGIEREKLFF. CDR3 DNA: TGTGCCAGCAGCTTATGGGCAGGGATCGAAAGGGAAAAACTGTTTTTT. The chain carries TRBV7-9 and TRBJ1-4; maybe TRBD1 (5 bases). V dropped 2 bases and J dropped 8 bases, with 18 bases sitting between them. The germline gives CDR1 SEHNR, CDR2 FQNEAQ (reference sequence). The CDR3 is 16 amino acids.

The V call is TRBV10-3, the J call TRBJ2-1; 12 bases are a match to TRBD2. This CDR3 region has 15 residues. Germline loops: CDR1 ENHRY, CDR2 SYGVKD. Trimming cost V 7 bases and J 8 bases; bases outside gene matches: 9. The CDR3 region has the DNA TGTGCCATCACCCCCCTAGCGGGGGGGCAGGATGAGCAGTTCTTC. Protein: CAITPLAGGQDEQFF.

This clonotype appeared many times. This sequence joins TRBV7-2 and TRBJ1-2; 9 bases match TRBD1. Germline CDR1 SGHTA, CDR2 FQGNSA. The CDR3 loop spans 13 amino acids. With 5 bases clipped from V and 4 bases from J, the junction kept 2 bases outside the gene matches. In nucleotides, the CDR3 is TGTGCCAGCAGCCCGGGACAGGGCTATGGCTACACCTTC. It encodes CASSPGQGYGYTF.

The CDR3 protein is CASSLGTGTAEAFF. The CDR3 nucleotides read TGTGCCAGCAGCTTAGGAACAGGGACCGCTGAAGCTTTCTTT. The V and J genes are TRBV7-9 and TRBJ1-1; D is perhaps TRBD1 (6 bases). The CDR3 contains 14 residues. The germline V gene encodes CDR1 SEHNR and CDR2 FQNEAQ (reference sequence). Trimming removed 1 base from V and 6 bases from J, with 12 bases in between.

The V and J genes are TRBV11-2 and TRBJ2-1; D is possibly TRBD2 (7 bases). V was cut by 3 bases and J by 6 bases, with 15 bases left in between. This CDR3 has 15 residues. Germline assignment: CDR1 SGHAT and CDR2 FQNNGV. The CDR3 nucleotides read TGTGCCAGCAGCTTTCCCGGGGGGCGAGGCAATGAGCAGTTCTTC. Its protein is CASSFPGGRGNEQFF.

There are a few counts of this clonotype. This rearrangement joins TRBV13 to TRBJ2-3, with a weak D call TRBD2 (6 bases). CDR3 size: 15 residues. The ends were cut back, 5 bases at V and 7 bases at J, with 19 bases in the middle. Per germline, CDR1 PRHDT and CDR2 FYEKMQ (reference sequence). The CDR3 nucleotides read TGTGCCAGCAGCGCCCAATGGGAGGTTGGAAATACGCAGTATTTT. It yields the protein CASSAQWEVGNTQYF.

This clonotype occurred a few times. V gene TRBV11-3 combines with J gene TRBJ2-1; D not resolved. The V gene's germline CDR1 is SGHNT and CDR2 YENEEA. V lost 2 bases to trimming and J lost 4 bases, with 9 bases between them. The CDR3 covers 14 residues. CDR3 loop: CASSLPLLYNEQFF. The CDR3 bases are TGTGCCAGCAGCTTACCTCTCCTATACAATGAGCAGTTCTTC. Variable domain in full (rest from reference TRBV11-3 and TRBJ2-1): EAGVVQSPRYKIIEKKQPVAFWCNPISGHNTLYWYLQNLGQGPELLIRYENEEAVDDSQLPKDRFSAERLKGVDSTLKIQPAELGDSAVYLCASSLPLLYNEQFFGPGTRLTVL.

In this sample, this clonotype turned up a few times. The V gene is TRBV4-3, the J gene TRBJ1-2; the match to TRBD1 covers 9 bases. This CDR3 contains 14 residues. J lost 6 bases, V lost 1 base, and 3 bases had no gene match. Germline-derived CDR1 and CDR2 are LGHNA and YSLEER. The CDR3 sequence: CASSQAQGADGYTF. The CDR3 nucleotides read TGCGCCAGCAGCCAAGCACAGGGGGCGGATGGCTACACCTTC.

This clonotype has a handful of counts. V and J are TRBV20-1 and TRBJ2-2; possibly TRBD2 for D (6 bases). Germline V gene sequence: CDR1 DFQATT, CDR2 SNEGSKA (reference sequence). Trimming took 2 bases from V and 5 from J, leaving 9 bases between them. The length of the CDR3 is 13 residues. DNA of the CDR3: TGCAGTGCTAGAAGGGGAGGAACCGGGGAGCTGTTTTTT. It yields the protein CSARRGGTGELFF.

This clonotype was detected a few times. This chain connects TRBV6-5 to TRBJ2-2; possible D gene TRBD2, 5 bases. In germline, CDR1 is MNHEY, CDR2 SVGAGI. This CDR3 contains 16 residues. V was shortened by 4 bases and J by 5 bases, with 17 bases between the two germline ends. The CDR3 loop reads CASSSLSGVRTGELFF. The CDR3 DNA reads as TGTGCCAGCAGTTCCCTTTCCGGGGTTCGGACCGGGGAGCTGTTTTTT.

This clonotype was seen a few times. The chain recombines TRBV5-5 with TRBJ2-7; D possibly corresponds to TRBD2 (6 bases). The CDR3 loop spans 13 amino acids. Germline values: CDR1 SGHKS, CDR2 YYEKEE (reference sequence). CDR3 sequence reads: CASSLPEGPFEHV. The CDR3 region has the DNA TGTGCCAGCAGCTTGCCGGAGGGGCCCTTTGAGCACGTC.

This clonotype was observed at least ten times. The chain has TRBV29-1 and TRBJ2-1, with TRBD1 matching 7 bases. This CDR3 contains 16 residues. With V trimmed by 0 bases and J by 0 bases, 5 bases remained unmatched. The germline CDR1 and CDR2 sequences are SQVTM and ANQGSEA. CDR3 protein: CSVEETGVSSYNEQFF. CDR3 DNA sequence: TGCAGCGTTGAAGAAACAGGGGTGAGCTCCTACAATGAGCAGTTCTTC.

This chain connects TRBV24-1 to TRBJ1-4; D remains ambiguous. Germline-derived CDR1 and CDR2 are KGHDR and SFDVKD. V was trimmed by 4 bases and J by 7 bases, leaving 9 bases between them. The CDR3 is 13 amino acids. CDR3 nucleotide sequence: TGTGCCACCAGTGACGGCCGAGTTGAAAAACTGTTTTTT. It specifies CATSDGRVEKLFF.

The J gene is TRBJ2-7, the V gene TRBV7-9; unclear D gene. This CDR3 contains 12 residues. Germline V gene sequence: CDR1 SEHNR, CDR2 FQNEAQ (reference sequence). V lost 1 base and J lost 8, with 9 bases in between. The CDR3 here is CASSLGRYKQYV. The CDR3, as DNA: TGTGCCAGCAGCTTAGGGCGTTATAAGCAGTACGTC.

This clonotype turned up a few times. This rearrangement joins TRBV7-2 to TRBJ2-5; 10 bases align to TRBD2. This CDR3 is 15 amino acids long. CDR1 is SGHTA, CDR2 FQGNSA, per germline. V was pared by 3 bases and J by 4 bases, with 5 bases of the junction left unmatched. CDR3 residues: CASSFQRGGGETQYF. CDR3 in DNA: TGTGCCAGCAGCTTTCAGCGGGGGGGTGGAGAGACCCAGTACTTC.

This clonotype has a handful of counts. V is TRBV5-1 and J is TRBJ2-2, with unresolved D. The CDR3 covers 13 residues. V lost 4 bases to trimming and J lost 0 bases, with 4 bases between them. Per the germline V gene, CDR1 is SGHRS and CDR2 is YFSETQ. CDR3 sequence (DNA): TGCGCCAGCAGCGTCACGAACACCGGGGAGCTGTTTTTT. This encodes CASSVTNTGELFF. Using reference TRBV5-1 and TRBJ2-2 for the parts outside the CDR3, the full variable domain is KAGVTQTPRYLIKTRGQQVTLSCSPISGHRSVSWYQQTPGQGLQFLFEYFSETQRNKGNFPGRFSGRQFSNSRSEMNVSTLELGDSALYLCASSVTNTGELFFGEGSRLTVL.

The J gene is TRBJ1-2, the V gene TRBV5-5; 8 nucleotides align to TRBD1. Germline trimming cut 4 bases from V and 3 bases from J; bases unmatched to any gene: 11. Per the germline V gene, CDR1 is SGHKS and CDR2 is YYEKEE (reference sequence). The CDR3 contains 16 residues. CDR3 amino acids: CASSLLPGQGDYGYTF. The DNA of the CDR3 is TGTGCCAGCAGCCTACTGCCAGGACAGGGTGACTATGGCTACACCTTC.

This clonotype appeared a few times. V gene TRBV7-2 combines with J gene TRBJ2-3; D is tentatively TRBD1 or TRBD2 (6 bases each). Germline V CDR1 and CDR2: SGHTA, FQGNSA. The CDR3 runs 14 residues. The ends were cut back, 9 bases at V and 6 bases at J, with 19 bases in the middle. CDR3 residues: CASSRRGAPDTQYF. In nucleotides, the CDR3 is TGTGCCAGTAGCCGGAGGGGGGCCCCGGATACGCAGTATTTT.

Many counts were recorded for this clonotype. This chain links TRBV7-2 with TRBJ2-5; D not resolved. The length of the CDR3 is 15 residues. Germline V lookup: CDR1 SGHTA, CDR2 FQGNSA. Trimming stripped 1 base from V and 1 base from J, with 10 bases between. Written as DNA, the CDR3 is TGTGCCAGCAGCTTAGGACCGTTGTCCCAAGAGACCCAGTACTTC. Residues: CASSLGPLSQETQYF.

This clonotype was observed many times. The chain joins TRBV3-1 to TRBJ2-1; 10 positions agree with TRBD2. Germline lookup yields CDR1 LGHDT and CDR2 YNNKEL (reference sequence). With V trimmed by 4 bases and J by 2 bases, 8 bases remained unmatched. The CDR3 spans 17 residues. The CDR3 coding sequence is TGTGCCAGCAGCCGCAAGCGGGGGGGCGATCCCTACAATGAGCAGTTCTTC. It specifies CASSRKRGGDPYNEQFF.

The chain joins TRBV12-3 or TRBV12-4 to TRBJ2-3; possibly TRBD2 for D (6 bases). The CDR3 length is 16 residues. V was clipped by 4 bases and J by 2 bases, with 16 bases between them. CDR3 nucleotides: TGTGCCAGCAGTTCCCGGGACTTCCACCTCACAGATACGCAGTATTTT. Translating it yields CASSSRDFHLTDTQYF.

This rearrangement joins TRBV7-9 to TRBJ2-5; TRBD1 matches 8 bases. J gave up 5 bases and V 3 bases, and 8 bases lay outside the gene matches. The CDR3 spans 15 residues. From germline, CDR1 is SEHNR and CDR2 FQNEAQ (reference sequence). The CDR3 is CASSFERTGSETQYF. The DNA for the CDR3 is TGTGCCAGCAGCTTTGAACGGACAGGGTCGGAGACCCAGTACTTC. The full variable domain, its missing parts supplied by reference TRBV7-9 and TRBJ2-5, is DTGVSQNPRHKITKRGQNVTFRCDPISEHNRLYWYRQTLGQGPEFLTYFQNEAQLEKSRLLSDRFSAERPKGSFSTLEIQRTEQGDSAMYLCASSFERTGSETQYFGPGTRLLVL.

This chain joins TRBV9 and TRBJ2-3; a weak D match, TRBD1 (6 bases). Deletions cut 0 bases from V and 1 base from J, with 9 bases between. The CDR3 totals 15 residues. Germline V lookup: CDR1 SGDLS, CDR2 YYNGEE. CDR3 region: CASSVDGGGTDTQYF. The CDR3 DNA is TGTGCCAGCAGCGTAGATGGGGGCGGCACAGATACGCAGTATTTT.

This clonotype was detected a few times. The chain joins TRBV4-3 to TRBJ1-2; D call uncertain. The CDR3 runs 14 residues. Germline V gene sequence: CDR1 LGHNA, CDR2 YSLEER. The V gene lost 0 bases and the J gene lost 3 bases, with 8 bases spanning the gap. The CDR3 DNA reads TGCGCCAGCAGCCAAGATGACGGGGACTATGGCTACACCTTC. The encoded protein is CASSQDDGDYGYTF.